These T cell receptor beta chains were read from a single sample in a study of blood T cell repertoires in COVID-19. The repertoire was sequenced with immunoSEQ multiplex PCR; TCRdb's copy has only in-frame clones and lacks some. This table holds 200,000 to 300,000 clones, roughly 87% found once. Sequenced input: peripheral blood. The source is a human donor in a cohort sampled during active COVID-19. CDR3s include the opening cysteine and the closing phenylalanine or tryptophan. The order of the fields is D gene, CDR3 length, V gene, J gene, clone size, CDR3 DNA, CDR3 protein. D genes are given only for firm matches. Not all rows give a size; the values are once, few, many and, for expanded clones, a class.

.,18,TRBV28,TRBJ1-3,.,TGTGCCAGCAGTTTATACCACCTACAGGGTGGCTCTGGAAACACCATATATTTT,CASSLYHLQGGSGNTIYF
.,13,TRBV5-5,TRBJ1-2,.,TGTGCCAGCAGCTTTTCGGCGGACTATGGCTACACCTTC,CASSFSADYGYTF
.,13,TRBV29-1,TRBJ2-7,.,TGCAGCGTTGTGGCGGGGGCCGCCTACGAGCAGTACTTC,CSVVAGAAYEQYF
TRBD1,14,TRBV19,TRBJ2-3,.,TGTGCCAGTATAGGGGGCACCCACACAGATACGCAGTATTTT,CASIGGTHTDTQYF
.,14,TRBV7-2,TRBJ1-3,.,TGTGCCAGCAGACTAGCTAACTCTGGAAACACCATATATTTT,CASRLANSGNTIYF
.,14,TRBV10-3,TRBJ1-1,.,TGTGCCATCAGTGAGCCAGGGCAGGGCACTGAAGCTTTCTTT,CAISEPGQGTEAFF
.,15,TRBV3-1/TRBV3-2,TRBJ1-2,.,TGTGCCAGCAGCCAAGCGACAGGACCTAACTATGGCTACACCTTC,CASSQATGPNYGYTF
.,14,TRBV28,TRBJ1-2,.,TGTGCCAGCAACCCCTATAGCCAGTCCTATGGCTACACCTTC,CASNPYSQSYGYTF
TRBD1,15,TRBV27,TRBJ1-4,.,TGTGCCAGCAGCTACCACCAGGGGGATGGTGAAAAACTGTTTTTT,CASSYHQGDGEKLFF
TRBD1,16,TRBV5-6,TRBJ2-7,.,TGTGCCAGCAGCTTAGGACAGGGGGCGATCTCCTACGAGCAGTACTTC,CASSLGQGAISYEQYF
.,16,TRBV27,TRBJ1-6,.,TGTGCCAGCAGTTTATCACGTCCAGATCGGGATTCACCCCTCCACTTT,CASSLSRPDRDSPLHF
TRBD1,15,TRBV6-4,TRBJ1-2,.,TGTGCCAGCAGTACCCAACCGGGACAGGGCTATGGCTACACCTTC,CASSTQPGQGYGYTF
TRBD1,17,TRBV5-4,TRBJ2-1,.,TGTGCCAGCAGCTTGGCCGTCGACAGGGGGACCTACAATGAGCAGTTCTTC,CASSLAVDRGTYNEQFF
.,13,TRBV6-5,TRBJ1-2,.,TGTGCCAGCTACCCCCGGGGGGCGCTTGGCTACACCTTC,CASYPRGALGYTF
.,20,TRBV11-2,TRBJ2-5,.,TGTGCCAGCAGCTTAGAAGGGTCGGGGCGGGACCCCCAAGTTTCGGAGACCCAGTACTTC,CASSLEGSGRDPQVSETQYF
.,16,TRBV28,TRBJ2-5,once,TGTGCCAGCAGCCCGGGACACGGAATTGAACCTGAGACCCAGTACTTC,CASSPGHGIEPETQYF
.,14,TRBV27,TRBJ1-5,.,TGTGCCAGCAGTTTAGCGGTATCGTGGCAGCCCCAGCATTTT,CASSLAVSWQPQHF
.,15,TRBV5-6,TRBJ2-5,.,TGTGCCAGCAGCTTGTTAGACAGACAACAAGAGACCCAGTACTTC,CASSLLDRQQETQYF
TRBD1,14,TRBV19,TRBJ2-3,.,TGTGCCAGTAAGGAGGCAGGGGGCAGGAATACGCAGTATTTT,CASKEAGGRNTQYF
.,14,TRBV7-9,TRBJ1-3,.,TGTGCCATCCTTTGGGGGGGCGTTGGAAACACCATATATTTT,CAILWGGVGNTIYF
.,14,TRBV7-2,TRBJ1-2,few,TGTGCCAGCAGCCACGCAGTGGTGAACTATGGCTACACCTTC,CASSHAVVNYGYTF
.,15,TRBV27,TRBJ2-1,once,TGTGCCAGCAGGTCTACTGGGCTGGGGGCCAATGAGCAGTTCTTC,CASRSTGLGANEQFF
TRBD1,15,TRBV27,TRBJ1-2,.,TGTGCCAGCAGTTTAACCTTGACAGGGTCATATGGCTACACCTTC,CASSLTLTGSYGYTF
TRBD1,16,TRBV9,TRBJ1-1,.,TGTGCCAGCAGCTCAGGGGGATTAAGTTTCGGGACTGAAGCTTTCTTT,CASSSGGLSFGTEAFF
.,15,TRBV15,TRBJ1-4,.,TGTGCCACCAGCAGAGATAGGAGAGATAATGAAAAACTGTTTTTT,CATSRDRRDNEKLFF
TRBD1,14,TRBV2,TRBJ2-7,.,TGTGCCACTTTAACCTGGGACAGGGACGACGAGCAGTACTTC,CATLTWDRDDEQYF
.,14,TRBV9,TRBJ2-7,.,TGTGCCAGCAGCGTAGGGTCTAGCAACTACGAGCAGTACTTC,CASSVGSSNYEQYF
TRBD1,16,TRBV10-3,TRBJ2-7,.,TGTGCCATCAGTGGGGCGGCGGGACAGGGCTCCTACGAGCAGTACTTC,CAISGAAGQGSYEQYF
TRBD2,16,TRBV7-6,TRBJ2-1,.,TGTGCCAGCAGCTTAGGCCCTAGCGGGGGGGCCAATGAGCAGTTCTTC,CASSLGPSGGANEQFF
TRBD1,14,TRBV27,TRBJ1-5,.,TGTGCCAGCAGACTACAGGGGGTCAATCAGCCCCAGCATTTT,CASRLQGVNQPQHF
TRBD2,15,TRBV25-1,TRBJ2-7,.,TGTGCCAGCAGTGAATATACGGGGGGGACCTACGAGCAGTACTTC,CASSEYTGGTYEQYF
TRBD1,12,TRBV5-1,TRBJ1-2,.,TGCGCCAGCAGCTCCCGACAGGGGCACTACACCTTC,CASSSRQGHYTF
.,15,TRBV7-2,TRBJ1-5,.,TGTGCCAGCAGCTTAAACTGGGGAGAACTACAGCCCCAGCATTTT,CASSLNWGELQPQHF
TRBD2,15,TRBV9,TRBJ2-7,.,TGTGCCAGCAGCGCCTCTAGCGGGAGCTCCTACGAGCAGTACTTC,CASSASSGSSYEQYF
TRBD2,16,TRBV4-3,TRBJ2-7,.,TGCGCCAGCAGCCAAGTGGCGGGAGTACACTCCTACGAGCAGTACTTC,CASSQVAGVHSYEQYF
TRBD1,13,TRBV6-6,TRBJ1-2,.,TGTGCCAGCAGTTACTTTACAGGGGATGGCTACACCTTC,CASSYFTGDGYTF
.,15,TRBV10-2,TRBJ1-1,.,TGCGCCAGCAATGACCCAGGGGCACTGAGAACTGAAGCTTTCTTT,CASNDPGALRTEAFF
.,16,TRBV28,TRBJ1-2,.,TGTGCCAGCAGTTCCTCGGGCGGGTTGATAGGCTATGGCTACACCTTC,CASSSSGGLIGYGYTF
.,13,TRBV7-2,TRBJ2-1,.,TGTGCCAGCAGCTACTTAGAGGGTTATGAGCAGTTCTTC,CASSYLEGYEQFF
TRBD2,15,TRBV6-6,TRBJ2-7,.,TGTGCCAGCAGTTCTCCGGGCGGGGGATGGTACGAGCAGTACTTC,CASSSPGGGWYEQYF
TRBD2,14,TRBV28,TRBJ2-7,.,TGTGCCAGCAGGGTAGCGGGAGAATCCTACGAGCAGTACTTC,CASRVAGESYEQYF